Included here is one T cell receptor (beta chain) sequence, with context. The antigen is unknown. This specimen belongs to a study of cytomegalovirus exposure and HLA in healthy donors. The overall study: Earlier, 100 million to 130 million unique TCR beta sequences were recovered from approximately 200 million T cells by an analysis. Broader study findings: Several top significant clusters appeared, in a later analysis, to be linked to common viral pathogens. Cytomegalovirus association was assigned to around 150 TCR beta chains.

The CDR3 has 14 residues. In germline, CDR1 is SGHRS, CDR2 YFSETQ. The ends lost 0 bases at V and 3 bases at J; junction bases unmatched: 2. PCR was performed using 60 Vbeta and 13 Jbeta primers. Original data processing: A later analysis tallied about 80 million unique TCR beta chains, about 12 million of them shared. Using immunoSEQ multiplex PCR, the repertoire was profiled, and TCRdb retains in-frame clones only, with some absent. V, J and clone size reflect that table, while D and trimming were determined from the DNA. The repertoire includes about 140,000 clones, about four fifths of them detected once, and 2.8% sits in the top ten.

The sequence was obtained from a male donor in good health and CMV-seronegative. The specimen was PBMCs. This chain joins TRBV5-1 and TRBJ2-7; 8 nucleotides align to TRBD1. This CDR3 is CASSLGDRGYEQYF. Here the CDR3 DNA reads TGCGCCAGCAGCTTGGGCGACAGGGGCTACGAGCAGTACTTC.